Listed here are 23 T cell receptor beta chains from one sample, sequenced in a study of blood T cell repertoires in COVID-19. Method: immunoSEQ multiplex PCR; TCRdb's copy keeps in-frame clones and lacks some. Of around 130,000 clones in the sample, roughly 81% were seen once. What was sequenced was PBMCs or T cells enriched from blood (not recorded which). These receptors all stem from a woman between 45 and 60 years old with acute COVID-19.

The chain has TRBV30 and TRBJ2-3; 10 nucleotides align to TRBD2. Germline values: CDR1 GTSNPN, CDR2 SVGIG (reference sequence). This CDR3 region has 16 residues. The V and J ends lost 0 bases and 7 bases, in that order; junction bases with no gene match: 10. CDR3 in DNA: TGTGCCTGGAGTGTACGGAGCGGGAGGGCCGGTAATACGCAGTATTTT. This translates into CAWSVRSGRAGNTQYF.

This chain connects TRBV11-3 to TRBJ2-7, with D possibly matching TRBD1 (6 bases). There are 15 residues in the CDR3. The V and J ends lost 1 base and 0 bases respectively, with 10 bases between them. Germline V CDR1 and CDR2: SGHNT, YENEEA. The CDR3 here is CASSLAGQSSYEQYF. CDR3 coding DNA: TGTGCCAGCAGCTTAGCCGGACAGAGCTCCTACGAGCAGTACTTC.

The rearrangement joins TRBV27 to TRBJ2-2; 8 bases agree with TRBD1. In germline, CDR1 is MNHEY, CDR2 SMNVEV (reference sequence). The CDR3 has 18 amino acids. J gave up 2 bases and V 5 bases, and 13 bases lay outside the gene matches. CDR3 coding DNA: TGTGCCAGCAGTCACCAGGGGGCCCCAATCCTAAACACCGGGGAGCTGTTTTTT. Residues: CASSHQGAPILNTGELFF.

V and J are TRBV3-1 (or the pseudogene TRBV3-2) and TRBJ2-1, with D unresolved. V was cut by 7 bases and J by 0 bases, with 7 bases left in between. Germline V gene data show CDR1 as LGHDT and CDR2 as YNNKEL (reference sequence). CDR3 length equals 13 residues. The CDR3 bases are TGTGCCAGCAAGGAGAGCTCCTACAATGAGCAGTTCTTC. Encoded protein: CASKESSYNEQFF.

The chain couples TRBV29-1 to TRBJ2-6, with 9 bases aligning to TRBD2. V lost 6 bases, J lost 0 bases, and 9 bases stayed unmatched. This CDR3 is 17 amino acids long. Germline V lookup: CDR1 SQVTM, CDR2 ANQGSEA. CDR3 residues: CSVAGGQGDSGANVLTF. CDR3 nucleotides: TGCAGCGTCGCGGGGGGGCAGGGAGACTCTGGGGCCAACGTCCTGACTTTC.

The V call is TRBV15, the J call TRBJ2-7; TRBD2 matches 10 bases. The V segment lost 4 bases and the J segment 4 bases; nucleotides outside the gene matches: 13. This CDR3 spans 17 amino acids. CDR1 and CDR2 from the germline V gene are LNHNV and YYDKDF (reference sequence). CDR3 in DNA: TGTGCCACCAGCACCTCCCGGGCCGGGACTAGCGTATACGAGCAGTACTTC. Protein product: CATSTSRAGTSVYEQYF. The full variable domain, its missing parts supplied by reference TRBV15 and TRBJ2-7, is DAMVIQNPRYQVTQFGKPVTLSCSQTLNHNVMYWYQQKSSQAPKLLFHYYDKDFNNEADTPDNFQSRRPNTSFCFLDIRSPGLGDTAMYLCATSTSRAGTSVYEQYFGPGTRLTVT.

The chain uses TRBV11-2 and TRBJ1-2, with a tentative D call TRBD1 (5 bases). Per germline, CDR1 SGHAT and CDR2 FQNNGV. The CDR3 runs to 16 residues. The V and J ends lost 4 bases and 1 base respectively, with 16 bases between them. CDR3 coding DNA: TGTGCCAGCAGCTACCAAGGGGATGTATTTAACTATGGCTACACCTTC. It codes for CASSYQGDVFNYGYTF.

The rearrangement links TRBV4-3 to TRBJ1-6; TRBD1 is a possible D gene (5 bases). CDR1 LGHNA and CDR2 YSLEER come from the germline V gene. Trimming stripped 0 bases from V and 9 bases from J, with 18 bases between. This CDR3 is 17 amino acids long. The CDR3 DNA follows: TGCGCCAGCAGCCAAGAGCCCGCGGGGCAGGGAGGTTCACCCCTCCACTTT. Its protein product is CASSQEPAGQGGSPLHF.

V gene TRBV12-3 or TRBV12-4 combines with J gene TRBJ1-1; the D gene is possibly TRBD1 (5 bases). The V end was cut by 6 bases, the J end by 2 bases, with 10 bases between. CDR3 size: 13 residues. The CDR3 loop reads CASRQQENTEAFF. DNA for the CDR3: TGTGCCAGCAGGCAACAGGAAAACACTGAAGCTTTCTTT.

This clone showed up just once. The chain joins TRBV29-1 to TRBJ2-1, with a possible D match to TRBD2 (6 bases). Trimming took 7 bases from V and 0 from J, leaving 13 bases between them. The CDR3 runs to 14 residues. CDR1 is SQVTM, CDR2 ANQGSEA, per germline. The CDR3 spells CSGGHGSSYNEQFF. In DNA, the CDR3 is TGCAGCGGGGGCCACGGGAGCTCCTACAATGAGCAGTTCTTC.

The chain has TRBV7-9 and TRBJ1-3; the match to TRBD1 covers 7 bases. V trimming: 5 bases; J trimming: 1 base; junction bases outside the gene matches: 5. CDR1 and CDR2 from the germline V gene are SEHNR and FQNEAQ (reference sequence). CDR3 length: 15 residues. CDR3: CASSRETGSGNTIYF. The DNA of the CDR3 is TGTGCCAGCAGCCGAGAGACAGGGTCTGGAAACACCATATATTTT.

Here the CDR3 reads CASSEYDRELEAFF. In DNA form, the CDR3 reads TGTGCCAGTAGTGAATATGACAGGGAGTTAGAAGCTTTCTTT. V usage is TRBV19 and J usage is TRBJ1-1; 7 bases align to TRBD1. The length of the CDR3 is 14 residues. V was pared by 5 bases and J by 8 bases, with 11 bases of the junction left unmatched. CDR1 is LNHDA, CDR2 SQIVND, per germline (reference sequence).

The sample holds one count of this clone. The chain employs TRBV11-3 and TRBJ1-4; TRBD1 matches 9 bases. The germline gives CDR1 SGHNT, CDR2 YENEEA. This CDR3 comprises 17 residues. Germline trimming cut 5 bases from V and 8 bases from J; bases unmatched to any gene: 15. The CDR3 loop is CASSLDRGASRGEKLFF. CDR3 nucleotide sequence: TGTGCCAGCAGCCTGGACAGGGGTGCTTCTCGGGGGGAAAAACTGTTTTTT.

The chain couples TRBV5-8 to TRBJ2-1; perhaps TRBD1 as D (6 bases). Germline V gene sequence: CDR1 SGHTS, CDR2 YDEGEE. The CDR3 totals 17 residues. V was clipped by 4 bases and J by 0 bases, with 17 bases between them. CDR3 protein: CASSHTGTPSSYNEQFF. DNA for the CDR3: TGTGCCAGCAGCCATACCGGGACACCGAGCTCCTACAATGAGCAGTTCTTC.

This clone was detected only once. The J gene is TRBJ2-3, the V gene TRBV5-4; 8 bases match TRBD1. Germline CDR1 is SGHNT and CDR2 is YYREEE (reference sequence). The ends lost 4 bases at V and 2 bases at J; junction bases unmatched: 3. The CDR3 totals 14 residues. The DNA for the CDR3 is TGTGCCAGCAGCCCGGGACAGGCCACAGATACGCAGTATTTT. Amino acids: CASSPGQATDTQYF.

The chain links TRBV5-6 to TRBJ1-2; TRBD1 matches 8 bases. Germline V gene lookup returns CDR1 SGHDT and CDR2 YYEEEE. The length of the CDR3 is 15 residues. V dropped 4 bases and J dropped 6; count of bases not matched to a gene: 11. The CDR3 coding sequence is TGTGCCAGCAGCCGGGACAGGACGGTGATGAATGGCTACACCTTC. This sequence encodes CASSRDRTVMNGYTF.

This chain connects TRBV5-8 to TRBJ1-2; D ambiguous. The CDR3 covers 15 residues. The germline V gene encodes CDR1 SGHTS and CDR2 YDEGEE. The germline V and J ends were trimmed by 0 bases and 4 bases, with 13 bases remaining between them. The CDR3 coding sequence is TGTGCCAGCAGCTTGGCCGAACAGACTACCTATGGCTACACCTTC. Amino acid sequence: CASSLAEQTTYGYTF.

The CDR3 DNA reads as TGTGCCAGCAGCGGACAGGGGTCCACAGATACGCAGTATTTT. Protein product: CASSGQGSTDTQYF. The chain combines TRBV9 with TRBJ2-3, with 8 positions matching TRBD1. J lost 2 bases, V lost 3 bases, and 2 bases had no gene match. CDR1 is SGDLS, CDR2 YYNGEE, per germline. The CDR3 extends over 14 amino acids. Filled out from reference TRBV9 and TRBJ2-3, the complete variable domain reads DSGVTQTPKHLITATGQRVTLRCSPRSGDLSVYWYQQSLDQGLQFLIQYYNGEERAKGNILERFSAQQFPDLHSELNLSSLELGDSALYFCASSGQGSTDTQYFGPGTRLTVL.

The chain has TRBV25-1 and TRBJ1-2; no clear D gene. The CDR3 extends over 15 amino acids. The germline V gene encodes CDR1 MGHDK and CDR2 SYGVNS. The V gene lost 1 base and the J gene lost 6 bases, with 15 bases spanning the gap. The chain's CDR3 is CASSESARNQNGYTF. Written as DNA, the CDR3 is TGTGCCAGCAGTGAATCCGCCAGGAACCAGAATGGCTACACCTTC.

The chain uses TRBV29-1 and TRBJ1-4, with no clear D. The CDR3 contains 13 residues. Trimming shortened V by 6 bases and J by 0 bases, and 8 bases separated the two germline ends. From germline, CDR1 is SQVTM and CDR2 ANQGSEA. The CDR3 nucleotides read TGCAGCGTCGCAGATGCAACTAATGAAAAACTGTTTTTT. As protein: CSVADATNEKLFF.

In this sample, this clone turned up a few times. V and J are TRBV7-3 and TRBJ2-1, with 7 bases identical to TRBD2. CDR3 length: 17 amino acids. Trimming cost V 2 bases and J 0 bases; bases outside gene matches: 7. Germline V gives CDR1 SGHTA, CDR2 FQGTGA. For the CDR3, the DNA is TGTGCCAGCAGCTTATCGGGCGGGAGTATCTCCTACAATGAGCAGTTCTTC. It translates to CASSLSGGSISYNEQFF.

Turning to this clone: A much larger clone lies one base from this, so it may be a read error. This rearrangement joins TRBV7-9 to TRBJ1-1, with 7 bases fitting TRBD1. Per germline, CDR1 SEHNR and CDR2 FQNEAQ (reference sequence). The CDR3 spans 13 residues. V lost 2 bases, J lost 3 bases, and 0 bases stayed unmatched. As DNA, the CDR3 is TGTGCCAGCAGCTTACAGGGGGACACTGAAGCTTTCTTT. Amino acids: CASSLQGDTEAFF. Looking up the rest from reference TRBV7-9 and TRBJ1-1 gives the full variable domain: DTGVSQNPRHKITKRGQNVTFRCDPISEHNRLYWYRQTLGQGPEFLTYFQNEAQLEKSRLLSDRFSAERPKGSFSTLEIQRTEQGDSAMYLCASSLQGDTEAFFGQGTRLTVV.

This chain connects TRBV5-1 to TRBJ2-5; TRBD2 aligns across 10 bases. J lost 3 bases, V lost 4 bases, and 6 bases had no gene match. Germline values: CDR1 SGHRS, CDR2 YFSETQ. This CDR3 is 15 amino acids long. This chain's CDR3 is CASSGHSGRKETQYF. The CDR3 region has the DNA TGCGCCAGCAGCGGTCATAGCGGGAGGAAAGAGACCCAGTACTTC. The full variable domain, its missing parts supplied by reference TRBV5-1 and TRBJ2-5, is KAGVTQTPRYLIKTRGQQVTLSCSPISGHRSVSWYQQTPGQGLQFLFEYFSETQRNKGNFPGRFSGRQFSNSRSEMNVSTLELGDSALYLCASSGHSGRKETQYFGPGTRLLVL.